This T cell receptor beta chain stems from a study of Graves' ophthalmopathy and Graves' hyperthyroidism. This clonotype appeared many times. This CDR3 has 12 amino acids. V was pared by 7 bases and J by 3 bases, with 11 bases between. Germline-derived CDR1 and CDR2 are SGDLS and YYNGEE. Amplification of TCR beta CDR3 regions used RNA transcripts. Second-round multiplex PCR came after first-round RT-PCR with HTBI primers. One entry per CDR3 protein results from TCRdb running MiXCR on the multiplex PCR reads. The sample lists 350,000 to 450,000 distinct CDR3 sequences, 15% to 20% occurring once. Disease in donors with ophthalmopathy had moderate-to-severe activity, CAS ≥3, NOSPECS ≥4 and under 3 months' duration. In this cohort, patients with other autoimmune diseases, uncontrolled infections, pregnancy or lactation were excluded.

The specimen sequenced was peripheral blood. The chain joins TRBV9 to TRBJ2-7; tentatively, D is TRBD2 (5 bases). The source of this sequence is a woman between 18 and 29 years old with Graves' ophthalmopathy. The CDR3 is CASGSSHYEQYF. In nucleotides, the CDR3 is TGTGCCAGCGGCTCTAGCCACTACGAGCAGTACTTC.